These 29 T cell receptor beta chains originate from one sample sequenced in a study of Ad26.COV2.S vaccination and SARS-CoV-2 variants. Clones were sequenced by immunoSEQ multiplex PCR, and TCRdb holds only the in-frame ones, with some missing. The sample has hundreds of thousands of clones; 87% are singletons. The sample's treatment: around 19 received Ad26.COV2.S at low or high dose, single or two shots; roughly five received placebo; per-sample allocation not given. Sampling took place 63 days after the first vaccine or placebo injection. Sequencing used peripheral blood, obtained in a trial of Ad26.COV2.S vaccine versus placebo. These receptors were taken from a person between 18 and 59 years old who received the Ad26.COV2.S COVID-19 vaccine or a placebo.

The chain couples TRBV18 to TRBJ1-2, with D perhaps TRBD1 (5 bases). Germline-derived CDR1 and CDR2 are KGHSH and LQKENI. This CDR3 contains 13 residues. V was trimmed by 5 bases and J by 4 bases, leaving 11 bases between them. The CDR3 protein is CASSVDSIYGYTF. For the CDR3, the DNA is TGTGCCAGCTCAGTCGACAGTATCTATGGCTACACCTTC.

This chain uses TRBV11-2 with TRBJ1-3; D is uncertain. Per the germline V gene, CDR1 is SGHAT and CDR2 is FQNNGV. V was shortened by 2 bases and J by 0 bases, with 8 bases between the two germline ends. The CDR3 loop spans 15 amino acids. The CDR3 DNA sequence: TGTGCCAGCAGCTTAAAGCGCCACTCTGGAAACACCATATATTTT. Translated: CASSLKRHSGNTIYF.

This clone was seen more than once but under ten times. V gene TRBV24-1 combines with J gene TRBJ1-2; D not resolved. Germline V CDR1 and CDR2: KGHDR, SFDVKD. The CDR3 is 11 residues long. The V end was cut by 5 bases, the J end by 6 bases, with 6 bases between. The CDR3 nucleotides read TGTGCCACCAGTGCTGAGAATGGCTACACCTTC. Amino acid sequence: CATSAENGYTF.

The chain is built from TRBV7-9 and TRBJ2-3, with D unresolved. Germline CDR1 SEHNR, CDR2 FQNEAQ (reference sequence). The length of the CDR3 is 14 residues. Trimming removed 2 bases at V and 2 bases at J, with 8 bases between. The CDR3 DNA sequence: TGTGCCAGCAGCTTATTAGGATTCACAGATACGCAGTATTTT. It encodes CASSLLGFTDTQYF.

The chain couples TRBV2 to TRBJ1-2, with D uncertain. CDR3 length equals 14 residues. Trimming cost V 7 bases and J 0 bases, with 12 bases left between them. The germline gives CDR1 SNHLY, CDR2 FYNNEI. The CDR3 here is CASISQVANYGYTF. The CDR3 nucleotides are TGTGCCAGCATATCCCAGGTAGCTAACTATGGCTACACCTTC.

The genes are TRBV5-1 and TRBJ2-3, with 11 bases aligning to TRBD2. This CDR3 contains 14 residues. Germline assignment: CDR1 SGHRS and CDR2 YFSETQ. Germline trimming cut 6 bases from V and 6 bases from J; bases unmatched to any gene: 6. CDR3 region: CASTLAGGRDTQYF. The DNA for the CDR3 is TGCGCCAGCACCCTAGCGGGGGGCCGGGATACGCAGTATTTT.

The chain links TRBV30 to TRBJ1-6; 8 nucleotides match TRBD1. The germline gives CDR1 GTSNPN, CDR2 SVGIG (reference sequence). The CDR3 is 15 residues long. After removal of 3 bases from V and 10 bases from J, the junction contained 11 bases not matched to a gene. CDR3 DNA: TGTGCCTGGAGGCGCCCCGGACAGGGAGGCTCACCCCTCCACTTT. It encodes CAWRRPGQGGSPLHF.

The chain uses TRBV9 and TRBJ1-1; tentative D call: TRBD1 (6 bases). The CDR3 runs to 14 residues. Germline lookup yields CDR1 SGDLS and CDR2 YYNGEE. V was trimmed by 3 bases and J by 10 bases, leaving 19 bases between them. CDR3 sequence reads: CASSEGGSYARAFF. The CDR3 DNA is TGTGCCAGCAGCGAGGGGGGGTCGTATGCCCGAGCTTTCTTT.

This chain uses TRBV29-1 with TRBJ1-1, with TRBD1 matching 12 bases. Germline V lookup: CDR1 SQVTM, CDR2 ANQGSEA. V lost 6 bases and J lost 4; bases outside the gene matches: 12. The CDR3 loop spans 16 amino acids. The CDR3 DNA reads as TGCAGCGTAGCGAGGGACAGGGGGCGCCCCGGCACTGAAGCTTTCTTT. It encodes CSVARDRGRPGTEAFF.

The gene calls are TRBV3-1 (or the pseudogene TRBV3-2) and TRBJ2-7; TRBD2 aligns across 11 bases. J gave up 6 bases and V 2 bases, and 6 bases lay outside the gene matches. The CDR3 consists of 15 residues. Germline V CDR1 and CDR2: LGHDT, YNNKEL (reference sequence). The CDR3 region has the DNA TGTGCCAGCAGCCAAAAGGGTAGCGGGGGGGCCGAGCAGTACTTC. It encodes CASSQKGSGGAEQYF.

The gene calls are TRBV7-9 and TRBJ1-2; D uncertain. The V and J ends lost 3 bases and 5 bases respectively, with 16 bases between them. This CDR3 contains 15 residues. Germline-derived CDR1 and CDR2 are SEHNR and FQNEAQ (reference sequence). The DNA of the CDR3 is TGTGCCAGCAGCTTCCAAACGACCGACGCGTATGGCTACACCTTC. This encodes CASSFQTTDAYGYTF. Variable domain in full (rest from reference TRBV7-9 and TRBJ1-2): DTGVSQNPRHKITKRGQNVTFRCDPISEHNRLYWYRQTLGQGPEFLTYFQNEAQLEKSRLLSDRFSAERPKGSFSTLEIQRTEQGDSAMYLCASSFQTTDAYGYTFGSGTRLTVV.

The CDR3 loop reads CASTIGGTSGSYNEQFF. For the CDR3, the DNA is TGTGCCAGTACCATAGGCGGGACTAGCGGCTCCTACAATGAGCAGTTCTTC. J is TRBJ2-1 and V is TRBV19; TRBD2 matches 11 bases. This CDR3 has 17 amino acids. The J segment lost 0 bases and the V segment lost 7 bases, leaving 8 bases of the junction unmatched. CDR1 LNHDA and CDR2 SQIVND come from the germline V gene (reference sequence).

The genes are TRBV19 and TRBJ1-1, with D unclear. V lost 3 bases to trimming and J lost 5 bases, with 10 bases between them. This CDR3 comprises 13 residues. Per the germline V gene, CDR1 is LNHDA and CDR2 is SQIVND (reference sequence). CDR3 region: CASSIVGKTEAFF. CDR3 bases: TGTGCCAGTAGTATCGTGGGGAAAACTGAAGCTTTCTTT.

The chain links TRBV19 to TRBJ2-5; 12 bases fit TRBD1. J gave up 3 bases and V 5 bases, and 10 bases lay outside the gene matches. Germline V CDR1 and CDR2: LNHDA, SQIVND (reference sequence). CDR3 length equals 17 residues. The CDR3 here is CASSRGQGAPLKETQYF. The DNA of the CDR3 is TGTGCCAGTAGTCGGGGACAGGGGGCGCCTCTGAAAGAGACCCAGTACTTC.

The rearrangement uses TRBV5-1 and TRBJ1-2; TRBD1 is a possible D gene (6 bases). The length of the CDR3 is 12 residues. The ends were cut back, 4 bases at V and 6 bases at J, with 10 bases in the middle. The germline gives CDR1 SGHRS, CDR2 YFSETQ. This chain's CDR3 is CASSLDRNGYTF. The DNA for the CDR3 is TGCGCCAGCAGCCTCGACAGGAATGGCTACACCTTC.

This clone was seen once. The gene calls are TRBV19 and TRBJ1-1, with 8 bases matching TRBD1. After removal of 5 bases from V and 7 bases from J, the junction contained 9 bases not matched to a gene. Looked up from germline, CDR1 is LNHDA and CDR2 is SQIVND (reference sequence). The CDR3 spans 14 residues. This CDR3 reads CASSGTDRGNEAFF. DNA of the CDR3: TGTGCCAGTAGTGGGACCGACAGGGGCAATGAAGCTTTCTTT. The complete variable domain, with remaining parts taken from reference TRBV19 and TRBJ1-1, reads DGGITQSPKYLFRKEGQNVTLSCEQNLNHDAMYWYRQDPGQGLRLIYYSQIVNDFQKGDIAEGYSVSREKKESFPLTVTSAQKNPTAFYLCASSGTDRGNEAFFGQGTRLTVV.

Only a few counts were recorded for this clone. The CDR3 DNA is TGCAGCGTTGACAAGGGATCTCGGGGCTACACCTTC. Translation gives CSVDKGSRGYTF. The chain employs TRBV29-1 and TRBJ1-2, with unresolved D. The CDR3 has 12 residues. V lost 3 bases and J 8 bases, leaving 13 bases between the germline ends. The germline V gene encodes CDR1 SQVTM and CDR2 ANQGSEA.

This clone was counted ten times or more. This chain links TRBV2 with TRBJ2-2; 9 bases are a match to TRBD1. The CDR3 is 15 amino acids. V lost 8 bases to trimming and J lost 6 bases; unmatched junction nucleotides: 10. From germline, CDR1 is SNHLY and CDR2 FYNNEI. CDR3 in DNA: TGTGCCAGCTTAACAGGGGGCCTTAGAGCCGGGGAGCTGTTTTTT. Encoded protein: CASLTGGLRAGELFF.

This clone was picked up a small number of times. The rearrangement joins TRBV19 to TRBJ1-2; D may be TRBD1 (6 bases). This CDR3 is 16 amino acids long. Germline loops: CDR1 LNHDA, CDR2 SQIVND (reference sequence). V lost 5 bases and J 5 bases, leaving 21 bases between the germline ends. The CDR3 coding sequence is TGTGCCAGTAGTCCACTGGAACAGGACAGTGGGTATGGCTACACCTTC. Protein: CASSPLEQDSGYGYTF.

J is TRBJ2-7 and V is TRBV28; D gene unclear. CDR1 is MDHEN, CDR2 SYDVKM, per germline. V lost 6 bases and J lost 6, with 9 bases in between. This CDR3 spans 11 amino acids. The DNA of the CDR3 is TGTGCCAGCAGAACGTGGTCCGAGCAGTACTTC. Translated, it gives CASRTWSEQYF.

The V call is TRBV11-2, the J call TRBJ2-2; a weak D match, TRBD2 (5 bases). Germline V lookup: CDR1 SGHAT, CDR2 FQNNGV. The germline V and J ends were trimmed by 4 bases and 5 bases, with 14 bases remaining between them. CDR3 length equals 15 residues. CDR3 in amino acids: CASSSLRRGTGELFF. The CDR3 DNA is TGTGCCAGCAGCTCCCTGCGCCGGGGAACCGGGGAGCTGTTTTTT.

This chain links TRBV25-1 with TRBJ2-3, with 7 bases that match TRBD1. J gave up 2 bases and V 6 bases, and 8 bases lay outside the gene matches. CDR1 is MGHDK and CDR2 is SYGVNS in the germline V gene. This CDR3 spans 15 amino acids. For the CDR3, the DNA is TGTGCCAGCAGCCGGATACAGGGGAACACAGATACGCAGTATTTT. This sequence encodes CASSRIQGNTDTQYF.

The V call is TRBV5-6, the J call TRBJ1-4; TRBD1 agrees at 7 bases. The V and J ends lost 5 bases and 10 bases, in that order; junction bases with no gene match: 14. This CDR3 spans 15 amino acids. Germline V CDR1 and CDR2: SGHDT, YYEEEE. The CDR3: CASSQVDRITGKLFF. As DNA, the CDR3 is TGTGCCAGCAGTCAGGTGGACAGGATAACCGGAAAACTGTTTTTT.

The rearrangement joins TRBV11-3 to TRBJ2-3; the match to TRBD1 covers 10 bases. The V and J ends lost 3 bases and 4 bases, in that order; junction bases with no gene match: 4. The CDR3 has 15 residues. Per germline, CDR1 SGHNT and CDR2 YENEEA. The CDR3 region is CASSLRQGAADTQYF. Here the CDR3 DNA reads TGTGCCAGCAGCTTGAGACAGGGGGCGGCAGATACGCAGTATTTT.

This chain connects TRBV5-1 to TRBJ2-7, with 9 bases aligning to TRBD2. Looked up from germline, CDR1 is SGHRS and CDR2 is YFSETQ. V gave up 4 bases and J gave up 0 bases; unmatched junction bases: 8. This CDR3 has 16 residues. The CDR3 DNA sequence: TGCGCCAGCAGCCCTTTGACTAGCGGTAGCTCCTACGAGCAGTACTTC. This sequence encodes CASSPLTSGSSYEQYF.

The chain employs TRBV7-8 and TRBJ1-2; TRBD1 agrees at 7 bases. This CDR3 is 16 amino acids long. Germline CDR1 reads SGHVS; CDR2 reads FQNEAQ. The V segment lost 1 base and the J segment 3 bases; nucleotides outside the gene matches: 8. CDR3 coding DNA: TGTGCCAGCAGCTTAGGACAGGGTTTACTTTACTATGGCTACACCTTC. It specifies CASSLGQGLLYYGYTF.

V and J are TRBV19 and TRBJ1-5, with 9 bases that match TRBD1. V gave up 11 bases and J gave up 7 bases; unmatched junction bases: 9. The germline V gene encodes CDR1 LNHDA and CDR2 SQIVND (reference sequence). The CDR3 extends over 13 amino acids. Here the CDR3 reads CAAGQGSRQPQHF. The DNA of the CDR3 is TGTGCCGCAGGACAGGGGTCTAGACAGCCCCAGCATTTT.

The V call is TRBV11-3, the J call TRBJ1-1; D remains ambiguous. The CDR3 consists of 13 residues. The V and J ends lost 2 bases and 3 bases respectively, with 7 bases between them. The germline V gene has CDR1 SGHNT and CDR2 YENEEA. CDR3 nucleotide sequence: TGTGCCAGCAGCTTACACCCTGACACTGAAGCTTTCTTT. Protein sequence: CASSLHPDTEAFF.

The chain is built from TRBV2 and TRBJ2-1; D possibly corresponds to TRBD1 (5 bases). Germline lookup yields CDR1 SNHLY and CDR2 FYNNEI. V lost 6 bases and J 0 bases, leaving 12 bases between the germline ends. The CDR3 is made up of 15 amino acids. In DNA form, the CDR3 reads TGTGCCAGCAGCCTCCAGGGTACCTCCTACAATGAGCAGTTCTTC. This translates into CASSLQGTSYNEQFF.